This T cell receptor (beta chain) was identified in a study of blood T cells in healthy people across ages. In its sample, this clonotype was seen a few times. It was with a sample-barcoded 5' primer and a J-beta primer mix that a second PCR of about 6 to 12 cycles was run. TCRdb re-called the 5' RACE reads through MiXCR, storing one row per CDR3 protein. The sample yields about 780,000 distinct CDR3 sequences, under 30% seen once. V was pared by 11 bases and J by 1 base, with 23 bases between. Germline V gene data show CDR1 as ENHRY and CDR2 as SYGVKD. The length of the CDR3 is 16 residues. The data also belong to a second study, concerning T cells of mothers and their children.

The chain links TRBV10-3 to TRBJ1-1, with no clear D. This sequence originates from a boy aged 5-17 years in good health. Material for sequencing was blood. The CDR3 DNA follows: TGTGCCGCGACGAGGGTGGCCGTCGGCACGAACACTGAAGCTTTCTTT. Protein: CAATRVAVGTNTEAFF.